One T cell receptor (beta chain) is described in this entry. This clonotype was counted only a few times. Its antigen target is currently unknown. There are no base qualities to consult, and no much larger clone falls within one base. Per the publication, the treatment or condition label means: allogeneic hematopoietic cell transplantation with graft depleted of TCRalphabeta T cells and CD19 B cells. The transplant recipients were children given TCRalphabeta/CD19-depleted allogeneic hematopoietic cell grafts. This sample stems from a study of T-cell reconstitution after alpha-beta-depleted transplantation in children (dated by TCRdb to the mid-2010s). For the study in its entirety: T-cell immune reconstitution after TCRalphabeta/CD19-depleted allogeneic hematopoietic cell transplantation in children was quantitatively tracked in the study by means of TCR repertoire profiling.

General findings and caveats noted by the study authors: Over subsequent months, a decline in hyperexpanded clone frequencies was noted, and after one year, T-cell counts and TCRbeta diversity were mostly ascribed to newly produced T cells. The apparently early alphabetaT-cell count recovery about two months after transplant was reportedly dependent on only several hundred rapidly expanded clones derived from non-depleted graft cells. In some patients, the high TCRbeta diversity seen at day 60 was put down to recipient T cells and intrathymic progenitors that had survived conditioning.

Libraries came from PCR. Sequencing instrument: Illumina HiSeq 2500. To normalize quantification of the TCRbeta repertoire, the TCR libraries were built with molecular barcoding that relied on unique molecular identifiers. The public sequencing data were trimmed at Q25 with fastp and processed into clonotypes with MiXCR by TCRdb, which kept only in-frame beta chains. Duplicate CDR3 protein sequences are folded into a single record with the most common DNA and genes. The sample records some 840,000 distinct CDR3 sequences, less than 20% of which are singletons. Of the sample, approximately 5% is held by the ten largest clones. This clonotype was obtained from a male patient aged 10 to 17 who had a stem cell transplant for acute lymphoblastic leukemia, so the T cells may come from the graft donor. This material consisted of PBMCs, mostly from graft donor cells, taken 360 days after TCRalphabeta/CD19-depleted stem cell transplant.

CDR3 region: CSARGTGADFYEQYF. At the DNA level, the sequence is TGCAGTGCTAGGGGGACAGGGGCCGATTTCTACGAGCAGTACTTC. This sequence uses TRBV20-1 and TRBJ2-7, with TRBD1 identical over 10 junction bases. Reading the germline V gene (reference sequence) gives CDR1 DFQATT and CDR2 SNEGSKA. Germline trimming: 3 bases from V, 3 bases from J; junction bases outside gene matches: 8. The CDR3 starts with the cysteine, ends with the phenylalanine, and has 15 residues. Only the CDR3 part of the read is kept: 45 bases, read in frame from the first base.